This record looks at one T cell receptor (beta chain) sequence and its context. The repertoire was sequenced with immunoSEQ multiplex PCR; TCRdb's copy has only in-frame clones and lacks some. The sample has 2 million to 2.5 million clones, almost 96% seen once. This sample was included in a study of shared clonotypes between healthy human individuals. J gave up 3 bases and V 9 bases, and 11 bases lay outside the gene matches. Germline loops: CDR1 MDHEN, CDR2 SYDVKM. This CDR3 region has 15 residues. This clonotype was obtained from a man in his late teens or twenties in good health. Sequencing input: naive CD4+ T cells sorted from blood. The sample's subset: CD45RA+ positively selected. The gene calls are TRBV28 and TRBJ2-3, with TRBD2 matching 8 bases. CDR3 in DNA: TGTGCCAGTACACGGTCCGGGGGGGGGACAGATACGCAGTATTTT. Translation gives CASTRSGGGTDTQYF.